This TCR beta chain was sequenced for a study of vaccination and CD4 T cells after COVID-19. Background on the study: Overlapping peptides of the spike proteins of SARS-CoV-2, HCoV-NL63, HCoV-OC43 and HCoV-229E were used for cell stimulation.

The assay that was used to sequence DNA from cultured CD4+ T cells was the Oncomine TCR Beta short-read assay. Using the QIAamp micro DNA kit, genomic DNA was extracted from the CD4+ T cells that had been cultured. TCRdb reprocessed the PCR reads with MiXCR, giving one entry per CDR3 protein. The sample consists of about 14,000 distinct CDR3 sequences, 55% to 60% of them appearing once. This CDR3 is 18 amino acids long. This sample's treatment: approximately 9-day PBMC culture with coronavirus spike peptide pools or control peptides (ViraFEST assay). In regard to this clonotype: Antigen specificity is unknown.

The chain uses TRBV21-1 and TRBJ2-7; the table assigns TRBD1, which was not confirmed against the DNA. TRBV21-1 is a pseudogene segment. The source material was CD4+ T cells from blood, cultured in vitro. This clonotype originated in a human donor who had recovered from COVID-19. The DNA of the CDR3 is TGTGCCAGCAGCAAACCGGTAATCCGGGACAGAGCCTCCTACGAGCAGTACTTC. The encoded protein is CASSKPVIRDRASYEQYF.